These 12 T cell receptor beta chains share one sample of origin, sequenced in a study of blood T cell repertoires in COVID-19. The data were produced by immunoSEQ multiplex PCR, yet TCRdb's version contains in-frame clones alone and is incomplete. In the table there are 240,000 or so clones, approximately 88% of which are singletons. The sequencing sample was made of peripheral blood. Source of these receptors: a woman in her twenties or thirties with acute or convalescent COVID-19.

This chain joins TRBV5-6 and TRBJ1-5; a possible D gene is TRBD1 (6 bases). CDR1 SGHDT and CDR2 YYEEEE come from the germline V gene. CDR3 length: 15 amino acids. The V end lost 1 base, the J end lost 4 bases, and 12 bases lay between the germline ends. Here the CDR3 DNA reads TGTGCCAGCAGCTTGCAATTAGGGGGTAATCAGCCCCAGCATTTT. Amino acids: CASSLQLGGNQPQHF.

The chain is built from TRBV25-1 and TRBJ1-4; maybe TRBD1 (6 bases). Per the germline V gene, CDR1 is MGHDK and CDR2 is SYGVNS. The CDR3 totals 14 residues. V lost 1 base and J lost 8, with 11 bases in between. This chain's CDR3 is CASSEFGGKEKLFF. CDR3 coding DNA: TGTGCCAGCAGTGAATTTGGGGGCAAAGAAAAACTGTTTTTT.

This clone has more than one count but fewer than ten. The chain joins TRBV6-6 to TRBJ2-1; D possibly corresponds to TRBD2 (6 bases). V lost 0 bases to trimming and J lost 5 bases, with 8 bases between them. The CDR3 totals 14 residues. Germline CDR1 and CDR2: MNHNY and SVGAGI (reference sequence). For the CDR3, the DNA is TGTGCCAGCAGTTACTCGGAGGGACACAATGAGCAGTTCTTC. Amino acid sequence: CASSYSEGHNEQFF.

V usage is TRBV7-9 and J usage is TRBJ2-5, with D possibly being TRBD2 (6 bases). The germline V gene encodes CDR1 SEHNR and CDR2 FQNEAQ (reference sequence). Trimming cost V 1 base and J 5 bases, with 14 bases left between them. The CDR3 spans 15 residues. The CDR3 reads CASSLGRSGEETQYF. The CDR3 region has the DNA TGTGCCAGCAGCTTAGGCCGCTCGGGGGAGGAGACCCAGTACTTC.

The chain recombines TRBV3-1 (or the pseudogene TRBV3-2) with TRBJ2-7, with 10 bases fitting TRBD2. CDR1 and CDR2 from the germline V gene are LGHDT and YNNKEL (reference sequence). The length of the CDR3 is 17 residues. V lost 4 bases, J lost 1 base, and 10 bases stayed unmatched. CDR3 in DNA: TGTGCCAGCAGCCCCCGCCTAGCGGGAGTGAAATCCTACGAGCAGTACTTC. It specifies CASSPRLAGVKSYEQYF.

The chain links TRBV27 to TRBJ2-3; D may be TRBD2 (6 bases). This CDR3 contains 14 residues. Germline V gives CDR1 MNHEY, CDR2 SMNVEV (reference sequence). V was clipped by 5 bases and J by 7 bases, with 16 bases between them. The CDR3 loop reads CASSHRDAGNTQYF. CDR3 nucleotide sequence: TGTGCCAGCAGTCACCGGGACGCGGGAAATACGCAGTATTTT.

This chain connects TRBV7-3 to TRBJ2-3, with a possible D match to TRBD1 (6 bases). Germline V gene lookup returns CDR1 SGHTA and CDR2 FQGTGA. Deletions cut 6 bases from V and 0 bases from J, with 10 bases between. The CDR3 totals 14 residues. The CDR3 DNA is TGTGCCAGCAGTACAGGGCTTAGCACAGATACGCAGTATTTT. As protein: CASSTGLSTDTQYF.

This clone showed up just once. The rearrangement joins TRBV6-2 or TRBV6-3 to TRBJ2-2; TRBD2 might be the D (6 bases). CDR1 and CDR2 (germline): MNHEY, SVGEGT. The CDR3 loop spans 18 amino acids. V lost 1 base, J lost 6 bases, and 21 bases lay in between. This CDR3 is CASSYLGPGRSNSGELFF. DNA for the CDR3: TGTGCCAGCAGTTACTTGGGCCCAGGGAGGTCTAACTCCGGGGAGCTGTTTTTT.

The CDR3, as DNA: TGTGCCAGCAGTTACGACCCTACTAGCACCGGGGAGCTGTTTTTT. Its translation: CASSYDPTSTGELFF. This chain connects TRBV6-5 to TRBJ2-2; D perhaps matches TRBD2 (5 bases). This CDR3 is built from 15 residues. Germline lookup yields CDR1 MNHEY and CDR2 SVGAGI. V was shortened by 2 bases and J by 4 bases, with 11 bases between the two germline ends.

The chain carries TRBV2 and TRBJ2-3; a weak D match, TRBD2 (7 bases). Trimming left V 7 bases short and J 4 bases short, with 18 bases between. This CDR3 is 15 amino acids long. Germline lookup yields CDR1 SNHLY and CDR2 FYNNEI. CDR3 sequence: CASTGGGRGSDTQYF. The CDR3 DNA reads TGTGCCAGCACCGGAGGGGGGAGGGGGTCAGATACGCAGTATTTT.

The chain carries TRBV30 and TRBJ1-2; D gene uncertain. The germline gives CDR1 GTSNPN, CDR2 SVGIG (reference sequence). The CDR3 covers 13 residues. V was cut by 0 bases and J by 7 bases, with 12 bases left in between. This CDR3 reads CAWSVLVPGGYTF. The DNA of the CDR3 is TGTGCCTGGAGTGTACTAGTCCCCGGTGGCTACACCTTC.

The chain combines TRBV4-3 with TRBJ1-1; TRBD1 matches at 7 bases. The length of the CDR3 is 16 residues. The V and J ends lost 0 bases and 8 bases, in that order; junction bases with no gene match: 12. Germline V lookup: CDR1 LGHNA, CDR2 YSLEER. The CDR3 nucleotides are TGCGCCAGCAGCCAAGATCGGGGACAGCTAGGCTTAGAAGCTTTCTTT. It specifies CASSQDRGQLGLEAFF.